This T cell receptor beta chain appears in the sequencing data of a study of tumor-infiltrating lymphocytes in oesophageal squamous cell carcinoma. The V gene lost 6 bases and the J gene lost 6 bases, with 12 bases spanning the gap. This CDR3 comprises 12 residues. Germline V gene sequence: CDR1 SEHNR, CDR2 FQNEAQ (reference sequence). TCRdb re-called the PCR reads through MiXCR, storing one row per CDR3 protein. The sample includes fewer than 15,000 distinct CDR3 sequences, over 50% of them seen just once. This rearrangement joins TRBV7-9 to TRBJ2-7; possibly TRBD1 for D (5 bases). The clonotype comes from a male donor with esophageal squamous cell carcinoma. The sample was esophageal tumor tissue. The CDR3 loop is CASSLRGAEQYF. The CDR3 coding sequence is TGTGCCAGCAGTCTTAGGGGTGCCGAGCAGTACTTC.